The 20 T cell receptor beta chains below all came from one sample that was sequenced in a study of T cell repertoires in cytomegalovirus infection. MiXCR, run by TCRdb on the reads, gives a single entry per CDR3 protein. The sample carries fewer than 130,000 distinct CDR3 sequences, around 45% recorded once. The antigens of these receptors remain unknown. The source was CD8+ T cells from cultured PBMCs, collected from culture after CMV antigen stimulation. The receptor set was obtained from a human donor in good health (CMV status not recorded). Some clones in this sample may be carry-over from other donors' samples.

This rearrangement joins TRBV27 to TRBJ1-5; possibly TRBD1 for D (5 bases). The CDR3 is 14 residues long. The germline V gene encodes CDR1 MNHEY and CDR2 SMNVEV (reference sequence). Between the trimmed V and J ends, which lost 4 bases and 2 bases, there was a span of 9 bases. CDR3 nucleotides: TGTGCCAGCAGTTGGAGAGGGGGCAATCAGCCCCAGCATTTT. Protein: CASSWRGGNQPQHF.

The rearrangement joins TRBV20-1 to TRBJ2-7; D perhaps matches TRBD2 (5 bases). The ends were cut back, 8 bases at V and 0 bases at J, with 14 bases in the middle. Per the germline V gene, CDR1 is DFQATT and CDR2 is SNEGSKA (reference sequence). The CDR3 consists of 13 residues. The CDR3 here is CSRGKGSSYEQYF. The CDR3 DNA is TGCAGTCGAGGGAAAGGCAGCTCCTACGAGCAGTACTTC.

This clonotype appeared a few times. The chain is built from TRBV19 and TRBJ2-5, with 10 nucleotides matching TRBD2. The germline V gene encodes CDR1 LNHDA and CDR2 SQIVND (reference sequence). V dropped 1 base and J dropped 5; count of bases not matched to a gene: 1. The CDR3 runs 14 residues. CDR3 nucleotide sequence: TGTGCCAGTAGTATAGGAGCGGGGGGGGAGACCCAGTACTTC. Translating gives CASSIGAGGETQYF.

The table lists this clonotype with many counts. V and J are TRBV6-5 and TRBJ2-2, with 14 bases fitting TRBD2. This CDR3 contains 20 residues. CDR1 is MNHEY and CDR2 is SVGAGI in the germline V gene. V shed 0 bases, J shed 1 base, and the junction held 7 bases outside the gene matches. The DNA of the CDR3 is TGTGCCAGCAGTTACTCGTTCGGACTAGCGGGGGGAAAGAACACCGGGGAGCTGTTTTTT. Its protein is CASSYSFGLAGGKNTGELFF.

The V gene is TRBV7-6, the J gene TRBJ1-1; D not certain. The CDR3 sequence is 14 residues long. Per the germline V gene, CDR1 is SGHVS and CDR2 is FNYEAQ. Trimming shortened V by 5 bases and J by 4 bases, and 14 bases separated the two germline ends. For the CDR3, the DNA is TGTGCCAGCAGCGCTAAACCGGGCAGCACTGAAGCTTTCTTT. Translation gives CASSAKPGSTEAFF.

DNA of the CDR3: TGTGCCAGCAGTGTCCTGGGGGCGCGGTCCTACGAGCAGTACTTC. Amino acids: CASSVLGARSYEQYF. The chain couples TRBV12-3 or TRBV12-4 to TRBJ2-7, with TRBD1 as a possible D gene (6 bases). V lost 5 bases to trimming and J lost 1 base, with 15 bases between them. The CDR3 is made up of 15 amino acids.

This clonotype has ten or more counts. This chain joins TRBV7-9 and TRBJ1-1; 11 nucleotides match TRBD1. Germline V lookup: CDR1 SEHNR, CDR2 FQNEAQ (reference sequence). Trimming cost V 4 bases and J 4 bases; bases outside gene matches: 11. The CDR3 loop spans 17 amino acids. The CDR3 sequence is CASSSDRDRGFGTEAFF. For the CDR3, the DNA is TGTGCCAGCAGCTCCGATCGGGACAGGGGGTTTGGCACTGAAGCTTTCTTT.

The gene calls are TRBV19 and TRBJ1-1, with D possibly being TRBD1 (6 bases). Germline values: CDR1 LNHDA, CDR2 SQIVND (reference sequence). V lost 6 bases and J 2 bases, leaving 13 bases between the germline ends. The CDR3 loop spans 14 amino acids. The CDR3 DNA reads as TGTGCCAGTAGCGGAGACAGGACTAACACTGAAGCTTTCTTT. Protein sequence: CASSGDRTNTEAFF.

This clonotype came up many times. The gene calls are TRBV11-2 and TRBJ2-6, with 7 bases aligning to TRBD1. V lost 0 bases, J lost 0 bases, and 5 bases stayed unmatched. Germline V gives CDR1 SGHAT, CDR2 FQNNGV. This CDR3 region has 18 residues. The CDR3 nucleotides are TGTGCCAGCAGCTTAGATGAGGGACAGCTCTCTGGGGCCAACGTCCTGACTTTC. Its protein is CASSLDEGQLSGANVLTF.

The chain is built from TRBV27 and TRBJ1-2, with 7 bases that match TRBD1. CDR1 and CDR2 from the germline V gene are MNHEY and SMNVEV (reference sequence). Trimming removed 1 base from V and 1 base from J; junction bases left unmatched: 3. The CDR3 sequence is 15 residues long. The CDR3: CASSLLAGGNYGYTF. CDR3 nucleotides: TGTGCCAGCAGTTTATTGGCAGGGGGTAACTATGGCTACACCTTC.

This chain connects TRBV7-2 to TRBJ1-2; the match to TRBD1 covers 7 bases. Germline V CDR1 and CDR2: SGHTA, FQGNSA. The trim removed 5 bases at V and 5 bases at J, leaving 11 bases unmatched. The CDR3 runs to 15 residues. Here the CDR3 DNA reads TGTGCCAGCAGCCCACACCCTACAGGGGTTTATGGCTACACCTTC. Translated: CASSPHPTGVYGYTF.

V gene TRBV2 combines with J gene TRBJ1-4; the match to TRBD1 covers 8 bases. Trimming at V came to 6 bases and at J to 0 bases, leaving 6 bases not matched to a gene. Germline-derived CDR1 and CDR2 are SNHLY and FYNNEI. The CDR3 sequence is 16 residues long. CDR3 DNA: TGTGCCAGCAGAGAAACAGGGGGAGCAACTAATGAAAAACTGTTTTTT. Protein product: CASRETGGATNEKLFF.

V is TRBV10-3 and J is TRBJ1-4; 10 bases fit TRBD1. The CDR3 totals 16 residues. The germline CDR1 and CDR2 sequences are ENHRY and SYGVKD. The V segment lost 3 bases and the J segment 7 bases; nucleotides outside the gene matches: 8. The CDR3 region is CAISDTRTGGGEKLFF. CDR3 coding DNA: TGTGCCATCAGTGATACCCGGACAGGGGGGGGTGAAAAACTGTTTTTT.

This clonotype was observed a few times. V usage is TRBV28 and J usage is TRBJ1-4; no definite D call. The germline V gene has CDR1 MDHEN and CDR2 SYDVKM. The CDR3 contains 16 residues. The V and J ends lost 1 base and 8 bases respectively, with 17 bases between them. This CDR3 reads CASSLLIAPGREKLFF. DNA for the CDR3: TGTGCCAGCAGTTTATTAATTGCCCCGGGGAGGGAAAAACTGTTTTTT.

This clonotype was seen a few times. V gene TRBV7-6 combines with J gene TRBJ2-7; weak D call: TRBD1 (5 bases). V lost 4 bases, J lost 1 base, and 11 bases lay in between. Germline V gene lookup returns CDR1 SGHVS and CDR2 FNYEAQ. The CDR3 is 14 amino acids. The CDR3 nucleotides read TGTGCCAGCAGCTCAGAATCAGGGTCCTACGAGCAGTACTTC. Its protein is CASSSESGSYEQYF.

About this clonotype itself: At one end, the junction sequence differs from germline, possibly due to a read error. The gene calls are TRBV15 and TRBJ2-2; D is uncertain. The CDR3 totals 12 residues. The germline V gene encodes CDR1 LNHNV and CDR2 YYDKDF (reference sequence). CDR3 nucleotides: TGTGCCGCCAGCTATAGGACCGGGGAGCTGTTTTTT. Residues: CAASYRTGELFF.

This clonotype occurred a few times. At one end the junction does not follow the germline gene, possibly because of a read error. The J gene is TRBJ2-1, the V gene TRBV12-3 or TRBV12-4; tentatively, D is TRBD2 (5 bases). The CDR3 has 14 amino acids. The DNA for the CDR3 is TGTGCCAGCATTTTAGGGAGCTCCTACAATGAGCAGTTCTTC. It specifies CASILGSSYNEQFF.

CDR3 sequence: CAWRARDTDQPQHF. CDR3 coding DNA: TGTGCCTGGAGGGCCCGGGACACTGATCAGCCCCAGCATTTT. The V gene is TRBV30, the J gene TRBJ1-5; the D gene is possibly TRBD1 (6 bases). V was shortened by 3 bases and J by 5 bases, with 14 bases between the two germline ends. In germline, CDR1 is GTSNPN, CDR2 SVGIG (reference sequence). The CDR3 runs to 14 residues.

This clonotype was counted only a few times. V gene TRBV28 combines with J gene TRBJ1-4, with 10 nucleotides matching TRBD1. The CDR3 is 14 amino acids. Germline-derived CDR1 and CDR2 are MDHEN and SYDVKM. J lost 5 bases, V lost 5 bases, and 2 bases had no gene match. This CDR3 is CASSPDRGNEKLFF. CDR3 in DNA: TGTGCCAGCAGTCCGGACAGGGGGAATGAAAAACTGTTTTTT.

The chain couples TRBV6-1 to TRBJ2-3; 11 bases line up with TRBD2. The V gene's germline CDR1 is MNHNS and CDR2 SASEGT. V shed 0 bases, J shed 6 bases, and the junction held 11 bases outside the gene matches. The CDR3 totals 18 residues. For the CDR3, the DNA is TGTGCCAGCAGTGAAGCAATCCCACTAGCGGGGGATCAGGATACGCAGTATTTT. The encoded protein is CASSEAIPLAGDQDTQYF.